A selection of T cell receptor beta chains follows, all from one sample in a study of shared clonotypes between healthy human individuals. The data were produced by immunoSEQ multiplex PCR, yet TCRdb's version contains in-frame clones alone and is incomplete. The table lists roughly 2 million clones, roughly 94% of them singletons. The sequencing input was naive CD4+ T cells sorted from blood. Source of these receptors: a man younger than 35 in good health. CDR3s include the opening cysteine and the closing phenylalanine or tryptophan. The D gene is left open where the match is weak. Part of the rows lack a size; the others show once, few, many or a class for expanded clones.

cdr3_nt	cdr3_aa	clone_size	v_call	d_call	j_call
TGTGCCAGCAGTTTAAGCCGGAATCAGCCCCAGCATTTT	CASSLSRNQPQHF	.	TRBV28	.	TRBJ1-5
TGTGCCAGCTCGGGGGACGGGTTAGGATCTGGGGCCAACGTCCTGACTTTC	CASSGDGLGSGANVLTF	.	TRBV13	.	TRBJ2-6
TGTGCCAGCAGTTCCGGGACACTGGGTGGAAACACCATATATTTT	CASSSGTLGGNTIYF	.	TRBV27	.	TRBJ1-3
TGTGCCAGCAGCACCGGGACCCAAAGTTACGAGCAGTACTTC	CASSTGTQSYEQYF	.	TRBV28	.	TRBJ2-7
TGTGCCAGCAGTGAAATGGGCCCACTAACTAATTCACCCCTCCACTTT	CASSEMGPLTNSPLHF	.	TRBV2	.	TRBJ1-6
TGTGCCAGCAGCTTAGGACAGCTCGGGGAGCAGTACTTC	CASSLGQLGEQYF	.	TRBV11-3	.	TRBJ2-7
TGTGCCAGCAGCTTAACAGGGGAGGGGACCTACGAGCAGTACTTC	CASSLTGEGTYEQYF	.	TRBV11-2	.	TRBJ2-7
TGTGCCAGCAGCCAAGGTCGCAACTGGGACATTCAGTACTTC	CASSQGRNWDIQYF	.	TRBV4-2	.	TRBJ2-4
TGTGCCAGCAGTTCACTAGGGGAGAGCTACGAGCAGTACTTC	CASSSLGESYEQYF	.	TRBV6-5	.	TRBJ2-7
TGTGCCAGCAGTGAAAGCTCTGGGCCTCCCGAAGCTTTCTTT	CASSESSGPPEAFF	.	TRBV25-1	.	TRBJ1-1
TGTGCCAGCAGCAACCGGGACAGGCAACCTAGCACAGATACGCAGTATTTT	CASSNRDRQPSTDTQYF	.	TRBV7-2	TRBD1	TRBJ2-3
TGTGCCAGCAGCCCACAGACAGGGAGGGTAAGCACTGAAGCTTTCTTT	CASSPQTGRVSTEAFF	.	TRBV5-6	TRBD1	TRBJ1-1
TGTGCCAGCAGCCAGCCAGGGGGAAGTTCACCCCTCCACTTT	CASSQPGGSSPLHF	few	TRBV14	TRBD1	TRBJ1-6
TGTGCTAGCAGCCCCGGAGAAGGACATTTTGATGAGCAGTTCTTC	CASSPGEGHFDEQFF	.	TRBV7-7	.	TRBJ2-1
TGTGCCATCAAGGAGGACGATGAGCAGTTCTTC	CAIKEDDEQFF	once	TRBV10-3	.	TRBJ2-1
TGTGCCAGCAGTTCACTGGTAACTAGCACAGATACGCAGTATTTT	CASSSLVTSTDTQYF	.	TRBV28	.	TRBJ2-3
TGTGCCAGCAGCTTAGAGGTAGAAATCAATGAGCAGTTCTTC	CASSLEVEINEQFF	.	TRBV7-9	.	TRBJ2-1
TGTGCCAGCTCACCAAACGCGGAGGGTGGCTACACCTTC	CASSPNAEGGYTF	.	TRBV18	.	TRBJ1-2
TGTGCCAGCTCACCCTTGGGGCAGAGCTCTGGAAACACCATATATTTT	CASSPLGQSSGNTIYF	.	TRBV18	.	TRBJ1-3
TGTGCCAGCAGTTACTCGAGGTCCTACGAGCAGTACTTC	CASSYSRSYEQYF	.	TRBV6-5	.	TRBJ2-7
TGTGCCAGCAGGGATTGGAGCACAGATACGCAGTATTTT	CASRDWSTDTQYF	once	TRBV7-2	.	TRBJ2-3
TGTGCCAGCAGCCTGGACAGGGACTCCGGGGAGCTGTTTTTT	CASSLDRDSGELFF	.	TRBV7-9	TRBD1	TRBJ2-2
TGTGCCAGCAGCTTCTCCTCGTCCAGCTCCTACGAGCAGTACTTC	CASSFSSSSSYEQYF	once	TRBV11-2	.	TRBJ2-7
TGTGCCATCAGTGAGGGGGGGTTCCGCGAGCAGTACTTC	CAISEGGFREQYF	.	TRBV10-3	.	TRBJ2-7
TGTGCCAGCAGTGATCCCATCGGCCAAGAGACCCAGTACTTC	CASSDPIGQETQYF	.	TRBV25-1	.	TRBJ2-5
TGTGCCACCAGCCGAGAGGGCGGTTCTCGGGCCCAGTACTTC	CATSREGGSRAQYF	.	TRBV15	.	TRBJ2-5
TGTGCCAGCAGTGAATCAGGATTCAATCAGCCCCAGCATTTT	CASSESGFNQPQHF	.	TRBV25-1	.	TRBJ1-5
TGCGCCAGCAGCCTTAGTCCCCGGAATGACTTAAACTATGGCTACACCTTC	CASSLSPRNDLNYGYTF	once	TRBV5-1	.	TRBJ1-2
TGTGCCAGCAGCGGAGTACGGGGTGTGTACATTCAGTACTTC	CASSGVRGVYIQYF	.	TRBV5-6	.	TRBJ2-4
TGTGCCAGCTCACCATCTTCCAATCAGCCCCAGCATTTT	CASSPSSNQPQHF	.	TRBV18	.	TRBJ1-5
TGTGCCAGCAGCTCCATACAGGACTCACCCCTCCACTTT	CASSSIQDSPLHF	.	TRBV7-9	.	TRBJ1-6
TGTGCCAGCAGTTCCGGGACAGGGGGTTCTGGGGCCAACGTCCTGACTTTC	CASSSGTGGSGANVLTF	.	TRBV27	TRBD1	TRBJ2-6
TGTGCCAGTAAAAGGGAGTGGAGCATCCATGAAAAACTGTTTTTT	CASKREWSIHEKLFF	.	TRBV19	.	TRBJ1-4
TGCGCCAGCAGGCCCTCGACGGGGCTAGTAGCCAAAAACATTCAGTACTTC	CASRPSTGLVAKNIQYF	.	TRBV5-1	.	TRBJ2-4
TGTGCCAGCAGCTTACCCCGCCCTAGCGGGAGTACAGATACGCAGTATTTT	CASSLPRPSGSTDTQYF	.	TRBV5-4	TRBD2	TRBJ2-3
TGTGCCAGCCGCCCAGACCCCTACGAGCAGTACTTC	CASRPDPYEQYF	.	TRBV28	.	TRBJ2-7
TGTGCCAGTAGTACCGTCGGGACAGACTATGGCTACACCTTC	CASSTVGTDYGYTF	.	TRBV19	TRBD1	TRBJ1-2
TGTGCCAGCAGCTTGAGGGAGGCCACTGAAGCTTTCTTT	CASSLREATEAFF	.	TRBV5-6	.	TRBJ1-1
TGTGCCAGTAGTATTCTGGCTAGCGTTGAGACCCAGTACTTC	CASSILASVETQYF	.	TRBV19	.	TRBJ2-5
TGTGCCTGGAGTTCGACAGGAGAAGCTTTCTTT	CAWSSTGEAFF	few	TRBV30	.	TRBJ1-1
TGTGCCAGCAGTTACCAGTGGGCGGGAGCCAACAATGAGCAGTTCTTC	CASSYQWAGANNEQFF	once	TRBV6-6	TRBD2	TRBJ2-1